One sample yielded the 5 T cell receptor beta chains listed below, sequenced in a study of T-cell memory formation after mild COVID-19. Each CDR3 protein gets one entry after TCRdb re-called the 5' RACE reads with MiXCR. The table shows around 90,000 distinct CDR3 sequences, with about 13% occurring only once. The sequencing sample was made of PBMCs or a T cell subset sorted from them (not recorded which). These receptors were collected from an adult woman who had mild COVID-19 (a few samples of this study predate the infection). Cell type and time point are not known.

This chain links TRBV12-3 or TRBV12-4 with TRBJ2-3; D is ambiguous. The V gene lost 1 base and the J gene lost 4 bases, with 15 bases spanning the gap. The CDR3 length is 16 residues. The CDR3 sequence is CASSLVAPSWADTQYF. The CDR3 DNA is TGTGCCAGCAGTTTAGTGGCCCCCTCTTGGGCAGATACGCAGTATTTT.

The chain couples TRBV27 to TRBJ1-5; D may be TRBD1 (6 bases). Trimming cost V 4 bases and J 0 bases, with 19 bases left between them. The V gene's germline CDR1 is MNHEY and CDR2 SMNVEV (reference sequence). This CDR3 region has 18 residues. CDR3 in DNA: TGTGCCAGCAGTTCTGTAAGCAGTCGGACAGTTAGCAATCAGCCCCAGCATTTT. Its translation: CASSSVSSRTVSNQPQHF.

The chain has TRBV7-9 and TRBJ2-1; possible D gene TRBD2, 5 bases. Trimming took 7 bases from V and 13 from J, leaving 20 bases between them. The CDR3 loop spans 13 amino acids. Per the germline V gene, CDR1 is SEHNR and CDR2 is FQNEAQ (reference sequence). Here the CDR3 reads CASTGEASTVQFF. The CDR3 coding sequence is TGTGCCAGCACCGGAGAGGCTAGCACCGTTCAGTTCTTC.

The chain is built from TRBV12-3 or TRBV12-4 and TRBJ1-1, with D maybe TRBD1 (5 bases). CDR3 size: 14 residues. Trimming took off 3 bases at V and 5 bases at J, with 13 bases between the two ends. CDR3 sequence: CASSLAAQGTEAFF. CDR3 in DNA: TGTGCCAGCAGTTTGGCTGCTCAGGGTACTGAAGCTTTCTTT.

This clonotype appeared many times. The chain joins TRBV29-1 to TRBJ2-7, with 8 bases that match TRBD2. The germline V gene encodes CDR1 SQVTM and CDR2 ANQGSEA. Trimming at V came to 3 bases and at J to 0 bases, leaving 10 bases not matched to a gene. The CDR3 has 16 amino acids. DNA for the CDR3: TGCAGCGTTGAGGCGGCAGACGGGGGGGCCTCCTACGAGCAGTACTTC. It specifies CSVEAADGGASYEQYF.